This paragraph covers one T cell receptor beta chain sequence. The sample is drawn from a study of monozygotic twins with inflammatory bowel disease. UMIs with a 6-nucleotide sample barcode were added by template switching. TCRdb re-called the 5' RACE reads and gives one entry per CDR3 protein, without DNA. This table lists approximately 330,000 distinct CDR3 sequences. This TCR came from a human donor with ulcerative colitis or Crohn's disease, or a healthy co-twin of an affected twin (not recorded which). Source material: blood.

This chain's CDR3 is CASRKQGVLTDTQYF. The rearrangement joins TRBV6-1 to TRBJ2-3; TCRdb picks TRBD1, but there is no DNA to check that call. There are 15 residues in the CDR3. CDR1 MNHNS and CDR2 SASEGT come from the germline V gene.